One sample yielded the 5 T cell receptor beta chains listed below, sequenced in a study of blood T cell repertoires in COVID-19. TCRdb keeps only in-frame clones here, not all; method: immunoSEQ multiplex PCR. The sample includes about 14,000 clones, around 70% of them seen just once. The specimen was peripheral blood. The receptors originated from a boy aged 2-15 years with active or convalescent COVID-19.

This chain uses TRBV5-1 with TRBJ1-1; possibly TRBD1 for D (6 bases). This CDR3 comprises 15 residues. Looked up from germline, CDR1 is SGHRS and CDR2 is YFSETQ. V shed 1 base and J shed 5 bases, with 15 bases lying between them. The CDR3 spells CASSLYGQLTTEAFF. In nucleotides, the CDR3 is TGCGCCAGCAGCTTGTACGGACAGCTGACGACTGAAGCTTTCTTT.

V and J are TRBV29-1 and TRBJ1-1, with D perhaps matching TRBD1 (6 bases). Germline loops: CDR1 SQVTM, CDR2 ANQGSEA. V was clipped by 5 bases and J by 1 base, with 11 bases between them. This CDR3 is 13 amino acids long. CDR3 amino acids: CSVLGAENTEAFF. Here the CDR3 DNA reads TGCAGCGTTCTGGGGGCGGAGAACACTGAAGCTTTCTTT.

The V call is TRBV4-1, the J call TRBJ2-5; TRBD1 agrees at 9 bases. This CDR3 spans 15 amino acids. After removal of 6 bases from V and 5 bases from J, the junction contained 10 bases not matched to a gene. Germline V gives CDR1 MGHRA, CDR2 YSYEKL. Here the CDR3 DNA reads TGCGCCAGCAGTATTACCGGGACAGGGTGGGAGACCCAGTACTTC. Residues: CASSITGTGWETQYF.

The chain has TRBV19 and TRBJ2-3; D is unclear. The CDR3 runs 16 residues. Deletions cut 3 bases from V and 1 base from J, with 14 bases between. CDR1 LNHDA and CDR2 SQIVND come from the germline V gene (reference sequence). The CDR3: CASSMNWAPGTDTQYF. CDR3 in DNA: TGTGCCAGTAGTATGAATTGGGCGCCTGGCACAGATACGCAGTATTTT. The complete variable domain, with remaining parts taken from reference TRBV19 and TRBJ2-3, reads DGGITQSPKYLFRKEGQNVTLSCEQNLNHDAMYWYRQDPGQGLRLIYYSQIVNDFQKGDIAEGYSVSREKKESFPLTVTSAQKNPTAFYLCASSMNWAPGTDTQYFGPGTRLTVL.

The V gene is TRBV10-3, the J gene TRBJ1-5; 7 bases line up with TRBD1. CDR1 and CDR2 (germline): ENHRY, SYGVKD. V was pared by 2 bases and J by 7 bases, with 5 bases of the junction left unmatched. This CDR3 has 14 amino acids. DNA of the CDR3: TGTGCCATCAGTGAGGCGACAGGGATCCAGCCCCAGCATTTT. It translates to CAISEATGIQPQHF.